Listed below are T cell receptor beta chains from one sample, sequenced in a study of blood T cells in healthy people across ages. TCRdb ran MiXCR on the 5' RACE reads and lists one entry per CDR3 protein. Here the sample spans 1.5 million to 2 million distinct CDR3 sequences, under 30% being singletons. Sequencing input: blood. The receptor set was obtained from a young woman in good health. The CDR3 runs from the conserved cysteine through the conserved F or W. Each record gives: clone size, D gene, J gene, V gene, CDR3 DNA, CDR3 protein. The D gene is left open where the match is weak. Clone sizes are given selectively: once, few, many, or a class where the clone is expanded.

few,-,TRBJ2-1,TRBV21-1,TGTGCCAGCAGCCCGACTGGGCCCATTGAGCAGTTCTTC,CASSPTGPIEQFF
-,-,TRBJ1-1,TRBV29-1,TGCAGCGTTGAAAAGGGGGTTACTGAAGCTTTCTTT,CSVEKGVTEAFF
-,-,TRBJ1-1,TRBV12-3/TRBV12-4,TGTGCCAGCAGGCCACAGGAGGCCACTGAAGCTTTCTTT,CASRPQEATEAFF
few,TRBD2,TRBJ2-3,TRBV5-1,TGCGCCAGCAGCTTCCCTAGCGGGGGGGGGACAGATACGCAGTATTTT,CASSFPSGGGTDTQYF
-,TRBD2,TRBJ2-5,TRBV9,TGTGCCAGCAGCGTAAGCGGGGGGGCGTCGGTGACCCAGTACTTC,CASSVSGGASVTQYF
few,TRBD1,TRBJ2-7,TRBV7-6,TGTGCCAGCAGCCCCGGACAGGGTGGCGAGCCTTACGAGCAGTACTTC,CASSPGQGGEPYEQYF
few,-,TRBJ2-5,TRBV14,TGTGCCAGCAGCCAGAATAGGCAAGAGACCCAGTACTTC,CASSQNRQETQYF
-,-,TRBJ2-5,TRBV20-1,TGCAGTGCTGGAGATGTAACAGGCGATGAGACCCAGTACTTC,CSAGDVTGDETQYF
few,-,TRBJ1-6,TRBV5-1,TGCGCCAGCAGCTTGGAGGAGAATTCACCCCTCCACTTT,CASSLEENSPLHF
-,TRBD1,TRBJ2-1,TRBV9,TGTGCCAGCAGCGTAGAAAGGACAGGGTATGCTGAGCAGTGCTTC,CASSVERTGYAEQCF
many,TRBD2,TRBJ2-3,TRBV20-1,TGCAGTGCTAGGACTAGCTTCGGCACAGATACGCAGTATTTT,CSARTSFGTDTQYF
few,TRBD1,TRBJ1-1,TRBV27,TGTGCCAGCAGTACCTACAGGGGACCCATGAACACTGAAGCTTTCTTT,CASSTYRGPMNTEAFF
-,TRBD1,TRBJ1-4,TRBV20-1,TGCAGTGCTAGATATCAGACAGGGGCTAGGGATGAAAAACTGTTTTTT,CSARYQTGARDEKLFF
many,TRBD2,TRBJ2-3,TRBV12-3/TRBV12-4,TGTGCCAGCAGTTTAGGACTAGCGGGAGTCACAGATACGCAGTATTTT,CASSLGLAGVTDTQYF
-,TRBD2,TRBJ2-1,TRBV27,TGTGCCAGCAGTTTCGGCGGGAGGGCGGGCAATGAGCAGTTCTTC,CASSFGGRAGNEQFF
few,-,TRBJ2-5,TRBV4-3,TGCGCCAGCAGCCAATACAAGGGAGGCCCAGAGCAGTACTTC,CASSQYKGGPEQYF